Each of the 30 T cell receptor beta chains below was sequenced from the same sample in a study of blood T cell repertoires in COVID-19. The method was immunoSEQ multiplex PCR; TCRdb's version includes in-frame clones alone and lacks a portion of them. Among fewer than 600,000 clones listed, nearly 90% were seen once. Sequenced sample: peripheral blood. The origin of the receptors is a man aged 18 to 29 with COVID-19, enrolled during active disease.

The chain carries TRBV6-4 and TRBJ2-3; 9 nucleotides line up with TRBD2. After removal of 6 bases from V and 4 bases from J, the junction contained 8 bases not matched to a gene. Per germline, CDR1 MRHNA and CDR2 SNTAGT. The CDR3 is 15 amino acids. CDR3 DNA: TGTGCCAGCAGCCAAGCGGGGGGTACTCCAGATACGCAGTATTTT. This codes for CASSQAGGTPDTQYF.

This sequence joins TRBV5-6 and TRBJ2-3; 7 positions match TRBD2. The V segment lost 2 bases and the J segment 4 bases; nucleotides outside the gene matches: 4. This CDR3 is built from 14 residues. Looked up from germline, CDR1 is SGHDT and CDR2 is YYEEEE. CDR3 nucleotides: TGTGCCAGCAGCTTCGGGGGGATCGCAGATACGCAGTATTTT. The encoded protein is CASSFGGIADTQYF.

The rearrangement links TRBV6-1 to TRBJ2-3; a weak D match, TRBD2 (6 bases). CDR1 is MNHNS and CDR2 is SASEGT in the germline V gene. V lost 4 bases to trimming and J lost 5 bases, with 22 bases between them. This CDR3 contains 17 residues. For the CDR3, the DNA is TGTGCCAGCAGTGCCCCCACGCGGGGCCCTTCCGGAGATACGCAGTATTTT. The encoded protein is CASSAPTRGPSGDTQYF.

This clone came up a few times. The CDR3 loop reads CASSLWRTVPDTGELFF. CDR3 DNA: TGTGCCAGCAGCTTATGGAGGACAGTGCCAGACACCGGGGAGCTGTTTTTT. The V gene is TRBV11-2, the J gene TRBJ2-2, with D possibly being TRBD1 (6 bases). Trimming removed 2 bases from V and 3 bases from J, with 16 bases in between. Germline V CDR1 and CDR2: SGHAT, FQNNGV. The length of the CDR3 is 17 residues.

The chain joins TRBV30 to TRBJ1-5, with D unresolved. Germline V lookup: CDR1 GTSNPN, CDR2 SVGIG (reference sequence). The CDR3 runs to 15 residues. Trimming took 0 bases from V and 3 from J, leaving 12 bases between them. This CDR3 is CAWSVPGRTNQPQHF. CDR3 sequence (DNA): TGTGCCTGGAGTGTACCCGGGAGAACCAATCAGCCCCAGCATTTT.

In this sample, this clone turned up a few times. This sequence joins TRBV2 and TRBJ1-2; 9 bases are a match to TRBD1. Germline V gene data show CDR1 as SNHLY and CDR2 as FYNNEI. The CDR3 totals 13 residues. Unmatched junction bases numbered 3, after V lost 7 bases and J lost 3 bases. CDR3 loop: CASKGTGYYGYTF. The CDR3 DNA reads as TGTGCCAGCAAGGGGACAGGGTACTATGGCTACACCTTC.

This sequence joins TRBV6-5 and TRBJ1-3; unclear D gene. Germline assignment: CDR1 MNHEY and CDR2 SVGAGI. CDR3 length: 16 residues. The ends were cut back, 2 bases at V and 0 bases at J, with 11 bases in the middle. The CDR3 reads CASSYHDPSSGNTIYF. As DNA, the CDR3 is TGTGCCAGCAGTTACCATGATCCGAGCTCTGGAAACACCATATATTTT.

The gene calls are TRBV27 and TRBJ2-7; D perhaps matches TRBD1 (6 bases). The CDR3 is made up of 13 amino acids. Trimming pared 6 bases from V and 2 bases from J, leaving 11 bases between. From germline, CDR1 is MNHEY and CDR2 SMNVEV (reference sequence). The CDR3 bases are TGTGCCAGCAGGGACAACAGGGCCTACGAGCAGTACTTC. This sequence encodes CASRDNRAYEQYF.

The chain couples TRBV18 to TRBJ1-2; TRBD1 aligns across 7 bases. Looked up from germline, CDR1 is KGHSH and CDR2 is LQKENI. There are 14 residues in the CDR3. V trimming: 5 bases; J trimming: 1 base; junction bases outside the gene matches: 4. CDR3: CASSDWDSNYGYTF. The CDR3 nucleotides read TGTGCCAGCTCAGACTGGGACAGTAACTATGGCTACACCTTC.

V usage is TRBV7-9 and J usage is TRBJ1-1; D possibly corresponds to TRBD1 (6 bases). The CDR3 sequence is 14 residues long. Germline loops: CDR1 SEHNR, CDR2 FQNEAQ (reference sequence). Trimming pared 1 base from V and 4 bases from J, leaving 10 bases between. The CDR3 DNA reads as TGTGCCAGCAGCTTAGTAGCCAGGGGCACTGAAGCTTTCTTT. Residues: CASSLVARGTEAFF.

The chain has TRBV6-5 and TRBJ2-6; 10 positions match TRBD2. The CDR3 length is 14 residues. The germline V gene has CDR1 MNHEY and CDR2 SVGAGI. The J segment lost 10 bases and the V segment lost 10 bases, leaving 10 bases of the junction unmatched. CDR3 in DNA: TGTGCCACCACGTGGACTAGCGGACCAAACGTCCTGACTTTC. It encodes CATTWTSGPNVLTF.

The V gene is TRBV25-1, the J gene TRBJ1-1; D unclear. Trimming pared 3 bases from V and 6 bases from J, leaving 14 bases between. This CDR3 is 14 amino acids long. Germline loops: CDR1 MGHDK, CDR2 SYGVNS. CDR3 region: CASSDLGLNAEAFF. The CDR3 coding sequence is TGTGCCAGCAGTGACCTTGGACTCAACGCTGAAGCTTTCTTT.

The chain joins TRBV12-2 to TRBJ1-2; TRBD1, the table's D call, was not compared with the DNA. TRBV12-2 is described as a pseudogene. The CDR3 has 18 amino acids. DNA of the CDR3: TGTGCAAGTCGCTTAGCGTGCGGGACAGGGGCGCAATTGGGAGGCTACACCTTC. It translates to CASRLACGTGAQLGGYTF.

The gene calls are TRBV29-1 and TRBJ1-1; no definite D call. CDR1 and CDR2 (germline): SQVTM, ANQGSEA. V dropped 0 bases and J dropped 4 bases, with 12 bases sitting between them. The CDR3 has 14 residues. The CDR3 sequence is CSVEESLDGTEAFF. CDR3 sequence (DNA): TGCAGCGTTGAAGAATCGCTAGACGGCACTGAAGCTTTCTTT.

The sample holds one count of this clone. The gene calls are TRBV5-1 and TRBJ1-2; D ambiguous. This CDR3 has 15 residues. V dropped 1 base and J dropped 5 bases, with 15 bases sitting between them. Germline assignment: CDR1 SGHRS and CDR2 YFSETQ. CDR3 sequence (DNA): TGCGCCAGCAGCTTGAATTCCCACCCGACTTATGGCTACACCTTC. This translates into CASSLNSHPTYGYTF. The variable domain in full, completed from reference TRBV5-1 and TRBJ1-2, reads KAGVTQTPRYLIKTRGQQVTLSCSPISGHRSVSWYQQTPGQGLQFLFEYFSETQRNKGNFPGRFSGRQFSNSRSEMNVSTLELGDSALYLCASSLNSHPTYGYTFGSGTRLTVV.

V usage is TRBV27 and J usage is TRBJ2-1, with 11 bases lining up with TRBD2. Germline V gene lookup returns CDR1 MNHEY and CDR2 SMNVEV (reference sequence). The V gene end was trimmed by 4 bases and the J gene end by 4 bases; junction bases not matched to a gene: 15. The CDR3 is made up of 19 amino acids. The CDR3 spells CASSSSGAITSGSYNEQFF. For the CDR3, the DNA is TGTGCCAGCAGTTCCAGCGGGGCCATAACTAGCGGGAGTTACAATGAGCAGTTCTTC.

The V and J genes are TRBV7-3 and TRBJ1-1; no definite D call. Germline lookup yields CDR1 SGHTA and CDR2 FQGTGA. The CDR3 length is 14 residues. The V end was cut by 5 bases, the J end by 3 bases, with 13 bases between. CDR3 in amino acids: CASSLDPGDTEAFF. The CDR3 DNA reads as TGTGCCAGCAGCCTCGACCCTGGAGACACTGAAGCTTTCTTT.

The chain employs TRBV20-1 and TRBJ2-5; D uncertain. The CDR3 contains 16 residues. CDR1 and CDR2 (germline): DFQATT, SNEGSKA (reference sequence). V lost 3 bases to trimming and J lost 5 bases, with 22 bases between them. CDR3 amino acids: CSASFEPPVSWETQYF. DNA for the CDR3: TGCAGTGCTAGTTTTGAGCCCCCGGTGTCGTGGGAGACCCAGTACTTC.

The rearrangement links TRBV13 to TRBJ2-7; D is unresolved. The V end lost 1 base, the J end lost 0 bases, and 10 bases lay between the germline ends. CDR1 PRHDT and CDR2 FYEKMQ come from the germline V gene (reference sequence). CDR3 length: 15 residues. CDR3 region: CASSLAGLGSYEQYF. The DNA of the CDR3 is TGTGCCAGCAGCTTAGCCGGGTTGGGCTCCTACGAGCAGTACTTC. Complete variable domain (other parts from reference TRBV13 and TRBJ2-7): AAGVIQSPRHLIKEKRETATLKCYPIPRHDTVYWYQQGPGQDPQFLISFYEKMQSDKGSIPDRFSAQQFSDYHSELNMSSLELGDSALYFCASSLAGLGSYEQYFGPGTRLTVT.

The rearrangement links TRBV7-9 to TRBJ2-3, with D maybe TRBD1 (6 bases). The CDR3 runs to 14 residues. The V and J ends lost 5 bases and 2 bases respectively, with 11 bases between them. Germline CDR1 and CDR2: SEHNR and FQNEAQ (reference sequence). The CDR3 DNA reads TGTGCCAGCAGCCCGGACAGATACACAGATACGCAGTATTTT. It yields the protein CASSPDRYTDTQYF. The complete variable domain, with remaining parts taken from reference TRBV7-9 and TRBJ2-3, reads DTGVSQNPRHKITKRGQNVTFRCDPISEHNRLYWYRQTLGQGPEFLTYFQNEAQLEKSRLLSDRFSAERPKGSFSTLEIQRTEQGDSAMYLCASSPDRYTDTQYFGPGTRLTVL.

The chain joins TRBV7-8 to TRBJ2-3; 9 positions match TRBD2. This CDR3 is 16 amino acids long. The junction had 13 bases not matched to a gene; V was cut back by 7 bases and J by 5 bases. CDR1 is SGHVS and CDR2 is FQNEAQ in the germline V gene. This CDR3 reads CASTPQLAGVRDTQYF. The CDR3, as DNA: TGTGCCAGCACCCCACAGTTAGCGGGAGTTAGAGATACGCAGTATTTT.

The DNA for the CDR3 is TGCGCCATCCGCCGGGGGTCCAATTCCAATGAGCAGTTCTTC. Translated, it gives CAIRRGSNSNEQFF. The rearrangement uses TRBV5-1 and TRBJ2-1; tentatively, D is TRBD2 (6 bases). The CDR3 runs 14 residues. Per the germline V gene, CDR1 is SGHRS and CDR2 is YFSETQ. Trimming left V 9 bases short and J 6 bases short, with 19 bases between.

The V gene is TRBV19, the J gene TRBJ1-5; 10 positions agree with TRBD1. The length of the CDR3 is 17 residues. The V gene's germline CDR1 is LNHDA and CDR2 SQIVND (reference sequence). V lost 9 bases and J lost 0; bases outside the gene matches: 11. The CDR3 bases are TGTGCCAGCGATAAATCCGGGACAGGGGCTAGCAATCAGCCCCAGCATTTT. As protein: CASDKSGTGASNQPQHF.

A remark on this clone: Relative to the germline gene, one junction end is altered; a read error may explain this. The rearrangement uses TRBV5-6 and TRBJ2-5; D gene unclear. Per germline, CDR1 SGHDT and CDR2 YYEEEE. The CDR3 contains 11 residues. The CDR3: CASSRGEAQYF. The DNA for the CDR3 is TGTGCCAGCAGCAGAGGAGAGGCCCAGTACTTC.

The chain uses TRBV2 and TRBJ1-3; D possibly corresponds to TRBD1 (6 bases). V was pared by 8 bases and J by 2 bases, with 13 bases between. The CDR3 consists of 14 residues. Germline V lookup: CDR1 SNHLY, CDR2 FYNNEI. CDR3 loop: CASVGGGTGNTIYF. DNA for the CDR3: TGTGCCAGCGTAGGGGGGGGCACTGGAAACACCATATATTTT. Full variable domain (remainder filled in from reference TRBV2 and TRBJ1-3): EPEVTQTPSHQVTQMGQEVILRCVPISNHLYFYWYRQILGQKVEFLVSFYNNEISEKSEIFDDQFSVERPDGSNFTLKIRSTKLEDSAMYFCASVGGGTGNTIYFGEGSWLTVV.

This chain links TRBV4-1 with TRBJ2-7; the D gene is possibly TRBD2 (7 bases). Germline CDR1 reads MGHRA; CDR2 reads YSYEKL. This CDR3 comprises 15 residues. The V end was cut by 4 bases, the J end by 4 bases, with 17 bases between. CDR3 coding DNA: TGCGCCAGCAGCCTTAAGGGGGGAGGGGAATACGAGCAGTACTTC. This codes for CASSLKGGGEYEQYF.

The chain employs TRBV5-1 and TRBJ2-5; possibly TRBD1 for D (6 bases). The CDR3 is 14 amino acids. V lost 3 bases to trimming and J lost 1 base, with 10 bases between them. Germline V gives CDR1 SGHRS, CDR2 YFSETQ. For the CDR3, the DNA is TGCGCCAGCAGCTCCGGGGACACCCAAGAGACCCAGTACTTC. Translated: CASSSGDTQETQYF.

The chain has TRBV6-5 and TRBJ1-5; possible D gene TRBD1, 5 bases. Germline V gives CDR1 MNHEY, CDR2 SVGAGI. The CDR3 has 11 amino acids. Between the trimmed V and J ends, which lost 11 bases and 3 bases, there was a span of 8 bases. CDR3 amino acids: CAAGNNQPQHF. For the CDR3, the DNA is TGTGCCGCAGGGAACAATCAGCCCCAGCATTTT.

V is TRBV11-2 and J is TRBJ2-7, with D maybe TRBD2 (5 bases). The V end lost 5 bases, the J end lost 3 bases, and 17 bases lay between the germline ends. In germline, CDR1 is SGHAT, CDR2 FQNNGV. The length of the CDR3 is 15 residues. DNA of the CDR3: TGTGCCAGCAGCCCTGTCCGGGGAACCCTCTACGAGCAGTACTTC. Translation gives CASSPVRGTLYEQYF.

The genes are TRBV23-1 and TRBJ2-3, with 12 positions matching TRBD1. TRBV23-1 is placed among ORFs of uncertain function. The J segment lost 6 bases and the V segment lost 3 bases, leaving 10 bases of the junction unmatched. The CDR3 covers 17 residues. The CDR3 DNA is TGCGCCAGCAGTCACACTAGTTGGGACAGGGGGCGTGATACGCAGTATTTT. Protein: CASSHTSWDRGRDTQYF.